A single sample is the source of the 14 T cell receptor beta chains below, sequenced in a study of blood T cell repertoires in COVID-19. Sequencing was performed with immunoSEQ multiplex PCR; in TCRdb, only in-frame clones are kept and a portion is missing. The sample yields approximately 130,000 clones, more than 65% seen once. Sequencing was performed on peripheral blood. The receptors originated from a human donor in a cohort sampled during active COVID-19.

The genes are TRBV6-2 or TRBV6-3 and TRBJ2-5, with 7 bases matching TRBD1. CDR3 length: 15 residues. Per the germline V gene, CDR1 is MNHEY and CDR2 is SVGEGT. J gave up 4 bases and V 4 bases, and 9 bases lay outside the gene matches. In nucleotides, the CDR3 is TGTGCCAGCAGTTCCTTTCAGTCAGGGGGAGAGACCCAGTACTTC. It codes for CASSSFQSGGETQYF.

This chain joins TRBV30 and TRBJ2-5; the match to TRBD1 covers 7 bases. CDR1 and CDR2 (germline): GTSNPN, SVGIG (reference sequence). V gave up 3 bases and J gave up 0 bases; unmatched junction bases: 7. CDR3 size: 15 residues. CDR3 DNA: TGTGCCTGGAGAAACCTAGGACAGGACCAAGAGACCCAGTACTTC. Translation gives CAWRNLGQDQETQYF. Complete variable domain (other parts from reference TRBV30 and TRBJ2-5): SQTIHQWPATLVQPVGSPLSLECTVEGTSNPNLYWYRQAAGRGLQLLFYSVGIGQISSEVPQNLSASRPQDRQFILSSKKLLLSDSGFYLCAWRNLGQDQETQYFGPGTRLLVL.

The chain has TRBV11-3 and TRBJ2-5; 11 bases map to TRBD1. Germline-derived CDR1 and CDR2 are SGHNT and YENEEA. This CDR3 is built from 15 residues. V lost 4 bases and J lost 4; bases outside the gene matches: 5. CDR3 residues: CASSSRTGGVETQYF. CDR3 nucleotide sequence: TGTGCCAGCAGCTCCCGGACAGGGGGCGTAGAGACCCAGTACTTC. Filled out from reference TRBV11-3 and TRBJ2-5, the complete variable domain reads EAGVVQSPRYKIIEKKQPVAFWCNPISGHNTLYWYLQNLGQGPELLIRYENEEAVDDSQLPKDRFSAERLKGVDSTLKIQPAELGDSAVYLCASSSRTGGVETQYFGPGTRLLVL.

This rearrangement joins TRBV18 to TRBJ2-2; 7 nucleotides line up with TRBD1. Germline CDR1 is KGHSH and CDR2 is LQKENI. The junction had 6 bases not matched to a gene; V was cut back by 7 bases and J by 4 bases. The CDR3 totals 14 residues. The CDR3 DNA reads as TGTGCCAGCTGGGAGACAGGGCTCACCGGGGAGCTGTTTTTT. Its protein product is CASWETGLTGELFF.

The chain's CDR3 is CAWTSGQGTKNIQYF. CDR3 sequence (DNA): TGTGCCTGGACCAGTGGACAGGGAACCAAAAACATTCAGTACTTC. The chain is built from TRBV30 and TRBJ2-4, with 8 bases aligning to TRBD1. This CDR3 has 15 residues. The junction had 7 bases not matched to a gene; V was cut back by 4 bases and J by 2 bases. Germline CDR1 is GTSNPN and CDR2 is SVGIG (reference sequence).

The chain is built from TRBV2 and TRBJ2-1, with a weak D call TRBD2 (7 bases). V lost 7 bases, J lost 2 bases, and 15 bases lay in between. There are 15 residues in the CDR3. Looked up from germline, CDR1 is SNHLY and CDR2 is FYNNEI. CDR3 protein: CASNEEGGAYNEQFF. The CDR3 nucleotides read TGTGCCAGCAACGAGGAGGGGGGGGCCTACAATGAGCAGTTCTTC.

With respect to this clone: Mismatch with germline at one junction end may stem from a read error. This rearrangement joins TRBV5-1 to TRBJ1-5; D may be TRBD1 (5 bases). Germline V gene data show CDR1 as SGHRS and CDR2 as YFSETQ. The CDR3 has 15 amino acids. The CDR3 protein is CARSWRGGGDQPQHF. Written as DNA, the CDR3 is TGCGCCCGCAGCTGGCGGGGGGGAGGGGATCAGCCCCAGCATTTT.

V gene TRBV6-5 combines with J gene TRBJ1-1; D is unresolved. Per the germline V gene, CDR1 is MNHEY and CDR2 is SVGAGI. Trimming took 8 bases from V and 4 from J, leaving 11 bases between them. The CDR3 contains 12 residues. The CDR3 protein is CASGGLGTEAFF. In DNA, the CDR3 is TGTGCCAGCGGCGGTCTAGGCACTGAAGCTTTCTTT.

CDR3 DNA sequence: TGTGCCAGCAGGCAGGACAGGCCATCACCCCTCCACTTT. It is translated as CASRQDRPSPLHF. The J gene is TRBJ1-6, the V gene TRBV6-5; TRBD1 aligns across 7 bases. With 6 bases clipped from V and 10 bases from J, the junction kept 6 bases outside the gene matches. Germline assignment: CDR1 MNHEY and CDR2 SVGAGI. The CDR3 extends over 13 amino acids.

The J gene is TRBJ2-7, the V gene TRBV3-1 (or the pseudogene TRBV3-2); possible D gene TRBD2, 6 bases. The CDR3 spans 16 residues. Germline CDR1 is LGHDT and CDR2 is YNNKEL (reference sequence). Between the trimmed V and J ends, which lost 0 bases and 2 bases, there was a span of 14 bases. The CDR3 nucleotides read TGTGCCAGCAGCCAAGAGCCCCCGGGACTGCCCTACGAGCAGTACTTC. Translation gives CASSQEPPGLPYEQYF.

This chain links TRBV28 with TRBJ1-2; a possible D gene is TRBD1 (5 bases). V was pared by 4 bases and J by 2 bases, with 11 bases between. Germline CDR1 MDHEN, CDR2 SYDVKM. The CDR3 covers 14 residues. The CDR3 loop is CASSSHQGNYGYTF. CDR3 DNA: TGTGCCAGCAGTTCCCATCAGGGCAACTATGGCTACACCTTC.

This rearrangement joins TRBV6-5 to TRBJ2-5; the match to TRBD1 covers 7 bases. V lost 7 bases to trimming and J lost 5 bases; unmatched junction nucleotides: 7. Germline-derived CDR1 and CDR2 are MNHEY and SVGAGI. This CDR3 has 13 residues. CDR3 sequence: CASTYRGKETQYF. In nucleotides, the CDR3 is TGTGCCAGCACCTACAGGGGTAAGGAGACCCAGTACTTC.

V is TRBV4-3 and J is TRBJ2-5; 7 bases align to TRBD1. Germline V lookup: CDR1 LGHNA, CDR2 YSLEER. The V segment lost 0 bases and the J segment 9 bases; nucleotides outside the gene matches: 4. The CDR3 is 13 amino acids. Here the CDR3 DNA reads TGCGCCAGCAGCCAAGACCCGCAGGGGGCCCAGTACTTC. Its translation: CASSQDPQGAQYF.

The V and J genes are TRBV7-2 and TRBJ1-3; 10 bases line up with TRBD1. V shed 5 bases and J 8 bases; nucleotides not matched to a gene: 3. This CDR3 has 13 amino acids. Germline loops: CDR1 SGHTA, CDR2 FQGNSA. The CDR3 sequence: CASSAGTGDTIYF. The CDR3 coding sequence is TGTGCCAGCAGCGCCGGGACAGGGGACACCATATATTTT.